This record concerns one TCR beta chain sequence. The antigen remains undetermined. The sample carries other DNA sequences with the same CDR3. The donors were in the approximately 120-subject validation cohort; that cohort was separate from the roughly 680-subject first cohort. The data stem from a study of cytomegalovirus exposure and HLA in healthy donors. About the research overall: The same platform was used for the roughly 130 validation repertoires as for the 666 first-cohort repertoires, as reported in a later analysis.

The data were produced by immunoSEQ multiplex PCR, yet TCRdb's version contains in-frame clones alone and is incomplete. The data show over 85,000 clones, about 95% seen once. General study points: Listed as cytomegalovirus-associated were 150 or so TCR beta chains.

This CDR3 region has 14 residues. CDR1 is SGDLS, CDR2 YYNGEE, per germline. J lost 2 bases, V lost 2 bases, and 4 bases had no gene match. The chain uses TRBV9 and TRBJ2-7; 7 bases agree with TRBD2. The TCR originated in a woman between 18 and 29 years old in good health and CMV-seronegative. The specimen was PBMCs. The CDR3 DNA reads as TGTGCCAGCAGCGTCGGCGGGGGAGCCTACGAGCAGTACTTC. It yields the protein CASSVGGGAYEQYF.